One TCR beta chain is described in this entry. This clonotype occurred a few times. Its antigen has not been determined. Base qualities were left out, and no much larger clone turns up one base away. This record belongs to a study of CD8 T cells in ankylosing spondylitis (dated by TCRdb to the late 2010s). Looking at the study overall: The study profiled T cell receptor beta repertoires in healthy donors and ankylosing spondylitis patients to find disease-linked TCR variants. The full study cohort was made up of about 25 ankylosing spondylitis patients and roughly 100 healthy donors. Samples of peripheral blood were taken, and for ankylosing spondylitis patients, synovial fluid was collected as well.

Sequencing was performed on an Illumina HiSeq 2500. Quantitative 5'-RACE with molecular barcodes was used to prepare TCR beta libraries. Concerning the study's data processing: Disease-linked TCR variants were identified with a new computational method built on a probabilistic model of VDJ rearrangement. Clones were called with MiXCR by TCRdb after fastp trimmed the public reads at Q25, and only in-frame beta chains were retained. Each entry merges the rows of one CDR3 protein and shows their most common DNA and genes. The V and J calls were not made by the authors but by TCRdb's processing. This sample has hundreds of thousands of distinct CDR3 sequences in its table, and about an eighth of those were observed once. The ten most abundant clones make up 0.45% to 0.6% of the sample. Here is what the overall study found, with its caveats: In peripheral blood, the disease-linked clones were found at relatively low frequencies and had a CD8+ phenotype. Some motif variants had previously been reported in the synovial fluid and blood of reactive arthritis patients, which suggests shared mechanisms of disease initiation. According to the report, matched synovial fluid samples from ankylosing spondylitis patients were significantly enriched for the disease-linked clones. Blood from ankylosing spondylitis patients appeared to be characterized by a TCR beta motif composed of about eight highly homologous amino acid variants.

V is pared back by 2 bases and J by 1 base, with 12 bases lying between the germline termini. CDR1 and CDR2, per the germline V gene, are SGDLS and YYNGEE. From the cysteine through the phenylalanine, the CDR3 covers 15 amino acids. The entry retains the CDR3 DNA only, 45 bases that are in frame from base 1. Material: blood, either unsorted or a sorted T cell fraction (not recorded which). The source of this sequence is a male donor with ankylosing spondylitis. Rearrangement joined TRBV9 to TRBJ2-5; no D gene call is confident. In nucleotides, the sequence is TGTGCCAGCAGCGTGGGCCGCAGATTCCAAGAGACCCAGTACTTC. The translation is CASSVGRRFQETQYF.